These 30 T cell receptor beta chains came from one sample sequenced in a study of blood T cell repertoires in COVID-19. The protocol was immunoSEQ multiplex PCR, while the TCRdb copy is restricted to in-frame clones and leaves out a portion. The sample holds approximately 130,000 clones; about 85% are singletons and the top ten take 3.9%. The sequenced material came from peripheral blood. The origin of the receptors is a man aged 55-75 years with acute or convalescent COVID-19.

This sequence joins TRBV11-2 and TRBJ2-7, with TRBD2 identical over 11 bases. This CDR3 is built from 17 residues. In germline, CDR1 is SGHAT, CDR2 FQNNGV. V lost 0 bases to trimming and J lost 3 bases; unmatched junction nucleotides: 7. CDR3 sequence reads: CASSLDVDGLAGYEQYF. Here the CDR3 DNA reads TGTGCCAGCAGCTTAGATGTTGATGGACTAGCGGGCTACGAGCAGTACTTC.

The chain uses TRBV28 and TRBJ2-1, with D possibly being TRBD1 (5 bases). Germline-derived CDR1 and CDR2 are MDHEN and SYDVKM. Deletions cut 2 bases from V and 3 bases from J, with 8 bases between. The CDR3 is 14 amino acids. The CDR3 here is CASSLVTDYNEQFF. CDR3 nucleotide sequence: TGTGCCAGCAGTTTAGTGACAGACTACAATGAGCAGTTCTTC.

The V call is TRBV5-1, the J call TRBJ2-3; 13 nucleotides match TRBD2. The CDR3 spans 16 residues. Germline CDR1 SGHRS, CDR2 YFSETQ. The junction had 3 bases not matched to a gene; V was cut back by 3 bases and J by 2 bases. The CDR3 DNA reads TGCGCCAGCAGCTCTGGGACTAGCGGGGTCACAGATACGCAGTATTTT. This encodes CASSSGTSGVTDTQYF.

This clone was counted between two and nine times. The chain carries TRBV28 and TRBJ2-1, with 7 nucleotides matching TRBD2. This CDR3 contains 15 residues. Germline loops: CDR1 MDHEN, CDR2 SYDVKM. V was clipped by 10 bases and J by 0 bases; unmatched bases: 9. In DNA, the CDR3 is TGTGCCACCCTATCTCTAGCGGCCTCCTACAATGAGCAGTTCTTC. Protein: CATLSLAASYNEQFF.

Only one count was recorded for this clone. Written as DNA, the CDR3 is TGTGCCAGCAGCCTACGGGGACTAGAAGTCTACGAGCAGTACTTC. It codes for CASSLRGLEVYEQYF. The chain links TRBV5-4 to TRBJ2-7, with 8 bases identical to TRBD2. CDR1 and CDR2 from the germline V gene are SGHNT and YYREEE (reference sequence). The CDR3 length is 15 residues. With V trimmed by 4 bases and J by 3 bases, 9 bases remained unmatched.

The chain joins TRBV15 to TRBJ2-1; 7 bases map to TRBD1. Germline CDR1 and CDR2: LNHNV and YYDKDF (reference sequence). V lost 3 bases, J lost 0 bases, and 2 bases stayed unmatched. This CDR3 has 15 residues. The CDR3 DNA sequence: TGTGCCACCAGCAGGGGGACAGACTCCTACAATGAGCAGTTCTTC. This codes for CATSRGTDSYNEQFF.

The DNA for the CDR3 is TGTGCCAGCAGCTTAGGGGGCCGGCTAGCGGGACAAGAGACCCAGTACTTC. This encodes CASSLGGRLAGQETQYF. V is TRBV7-2 and J is TRBJ2-5; TRBD2 aligns across 9 bases. This CDR3 is 17 amino acids long. In germline, CDR1 is SGHTA, CDR2 FQGNSA. After removal of 1 base from V and 2 bases from J, the junction contained 8 bases not matched to a gene.

This chain joins TRBV19 and TRBJ2-3; 9 bases align to TRBD1. The CDR3 has 14 amino acids. The ends lost 7 bases at V and 1 base at J; junction bases unmatched: 3. Per the germline V gene, CDR1 is LNHDA and CDR2 is SQIVND (reference sequence). The CDR3 reads CASTGTGRTDTQYF. The CDR3 DNA follows: TGTGCCAGTACCGGGACAGGGCGCACAGATACGCAGTATTTT.

The rearrangement links TRBV6-2 or TRBV6-3 to TRBJ2-1; 9 bases align to TRBD1. Germline values: CDR1 MNHEY, CDR2 SVGEGT. CDR3 size: 18 residues. V shed 2 bases and J 6 bases; nucleotides not matched to a gene: 14. In DNA, the CDR3 is TGTGCCAGCAGTTACCGGCCCCGTACAGGGGGCGCATCCAATGAGCAGTTCTTC. Its protein product is CASSYRPRTGGASNEQFF.

The chain recombines TRBV19 with TRBJ1-1, with 8 bases fitting TRBD1. CDR1 and CDR2 (germline): LNHDA, SQIVND (reference sequence). This CDR3 region has 14 residues. J lost 6 bases, V lost 6 bases, and 9 bases had no gene match. The CDR3 region has the DNA TGTGCCAGTAGCCCCTTGGACAGGGACTCTGAAGCTTTCTTT. Translation: CASSPLDRDSEAFF. The full variable domain, its missing parts supplied by reference TRBV19 and TRBJ1-1, is DGGITQSPKYLFRKEGQNVTLSCEQNLNHDAMYWYRQDPGQGLRLIYYSQIVNDFQKGDIAEGYSVSREKKESFPLTVTSAQKNPTAFYLCASSPLDRDSEAFFGQGTRLTVV.

The chain combines TRBV28 with TRBJ2-6, with 7 bases matching TRBD2. The CDR3 has 17 amino acids. After removal of 5 bases from V and 0 bases from J, the junction contained 7 bases not matched to a gene. Germline values: CDR1 MDHEN, CDR2 SYDVKM. CDR3 coding DNA: TGTGCCAGCAGTCCGGGGGGTCTAATCTCTGGGGCCAACGTCCTGACTTTC. Protein: CASSPGGLISGANVLTF.

V is TRBV7-9 and J is TRBJ1-1; D uncertain. CDR3 length equals 14 residues. V was pared by 3 bases and J by 0 bases, with 8 bases between. The germline gives CDR1 SEHNR, CDR2 FQNEAQ (reference sequence). The DNA of the CDR3 is TGTGCCAGCAGCTTTGTGCGGATGAACACTGAAGCTTTCTTT. The encoded protein is CASSFVRMNTEAFF. The whole variable domain, remainder taken from reference TRBV7-9 and TRBJ1-1, is DTGVSQNPRHKITKRGQNVTFRCDPISEHNRLYWYRQTLGQGPEFLTYFQNEAQLEKSRLLSDRFSAERPKGSFSTLEIQRTEQGDSAMYLCASSFVRMNTEAFFGQGTRLTVV.

The count of this clone is one. This rearrangement joins TRBV6-6 to TRBJ1-2; no definite D call. CDR3 length: 15 amino acids. Germline CDR1 reads MNHNY; CDR2 reads SVGAGI (reference sequence). Trimming shortened V by 5 bases and J by 8 bases, and 21 bases separated the two germline ends. The DNA of the CDR3 is TGTGCCAGCAGTCCTACCCGAGCGAGGGCCATAGGCTACACCTTC. This gives the protein CASSPTRARAIGYTF.

The chain uses TRBV7-9 and TRBJ1-2; 7 bases map to TRBD1. V lost 0 bases and J lost 4; bases outside the gene matches: 8. The CDR3 sequence is 16 residues long. Germline assignment: CDR1 SEHNR and CDR2 FQNEAQ (reference sequence). The CDR3 DNA sequence: TGTGCCAGCAGCTTAGCGAATAACAGGGGAGGCTATGGCTACACCTTC. Protein: CASSLANNRGGYGYTF.

The CDR3 DNA reads TGTGCCAGCAGTTACTATGACTCCGGCGAATACAATGAGCAGTTCTTC. Residues: CASSYYDSGEYNEQFF. V and J are TRBV6-2 or TRBV6-3 and TRBJ2-1, with D hard to call. Germline values: CDR1 MNHEY, CDR2 SVGEGT. The CDR3 contains 16 residues. Trimming removed 1 base at V and 4 bases at J, with 14 bases between.

The chain couples TRBV29-1 to TRBJ2-1, with 8 nucleotides matching TRBD2. V lost 3 bases to trimming and J lost 4 bases; unmatched junction nucleotides: 8. The CDR3 consists of 15 residues. CDR1 and CDR2 (germline): SQVTM, ANQGSEA. The CDR3 sequence: CSVDGAGEFYNEQFF. The CDR3, as DNA: TGCAGCGTTGACGGAGCGGGAGAGTTTTACAATGAGCAGTTCTTC.

The chain links TRBV5-1 to TRBJ1-3; 7 nucleotides align to TRBD1. Germline V CDR1 and CDR2: SGHRS, YFSETQ. Trimming took 4 bases from V and 3 from J; bases not matched to a gene: 4. The CDR3 sequence is 14 residues long. Here the CDR3 DNA reads TGCGCCAGCAGCCAGGGGACAGATGGAAACACCATATATTTT. Amino acids: CASSQGTDGNTIYF.

The chain couples TRBV19 to TRBJ1-5; the D gene is possibly TRBD1 (6 bases). CDR3 size: 14 residues. V dropped 4 bases and J dropped 0 bases, with 7 bases sitting between them. Germline assignment: CDR1 LNHDA and CDR2 SQIVND (reference sequence). CDR3 sequence: CASSTTGSNQPQHF. The CDR3, as DNA: TGTGCCAGTAGTACGACAGGTAGCAATCAGCCCCAGCATTTT.

The V call is TRBV11-2, the J call TRBJ2-5; the match to TRBD2 covers 8 bases. This CDR3 is 16 amino acids long. V lost 3 bases, J lost 5 bases, and 11 bases stayed unmatched. Germline CDR1 SGHAT, CDR2 FQNNGV. The CDR3 reads CASSFLLAGGGETQYF. For the CDR3, the DNA is TGTGCCAGCAGCTTCCTCCTAGCGGGTGGTGGCGAGACCCAGTACTTC.

This clone showed up just once. The J gene is TRBJ2-6, the V gene TRBV6-5; D is possibly TRBD1 (6 bases). V was trimmed by 4 bases and J by 1 base, leaving 8 bases between them. Germline assignment: CDR1 MNHEY and CDR2 SVGAGI. CDR3 length: 15 amino acids. The chain's CDR3 is CASSSGQSGANVLTF. As DNA, the CDR3 is TGTGCCAGCAGTTCCGGACAGTCTGGGGCCAACGTCCTGACTTTC.

The rearrangement uses TRBV5-1 and TRBJ1-1, with D perhaps TRBD1 (5 bases). Germline CDR1 SGHRS, CDR2 YFSETQ. This CDR3 is 15 amino acids long. With 7 bases removed from V and 0 bases from J, the gap between germline ends came to 16 bases. The CDR3 spells CASSRRAGMNTEAFF. The CDR3 DNA sequence: TGCGCCAGCTCCCGGAGGGCAGGGATGAACACTGAAGCTTTCTTT.

CDR3 coding DNA: TGTGCCAGCAGCCAAGCGGGAGTAACCTACGAGCAGTACTTC. The encoded protein is CASSQAGVTYEQYF. The rearrangement uses TRBV3-1 (or the pseudogene TRBV3-2) and TRBJ2-7; D possibly corresponds to TRBD2 (6 bases). The ends were cut back, 1 base at V and 2 bases at J, with 9 bases in the middle. Per germline, CDR1 LGHDT and CDR2 YNNKEL (reference sequence). The length of the CDR3 is 14 residues.

V and J are TRBV28 and TRBJ1-2; 7 nucleotides match TRBD1. Germline values: CDR1 MDHEN, CDR2 SYDVKM. The V gene end was trimmed by 4 bases and the J gene end by 5 bases; junction bases not matched to a gene: 10. The CDR3 has 15 residues. CDR3 coding DNA: TGTGCCAGCAGTTCGTCAGGGGGTAATAAGTATGGCTACACCTTC. Translated: CASSSSGGNKYGYTF.

The chain links TRBV4-2 to TRBJ2-1, with 7 nucleotides matching TRBD2. The CDR3 runs to 15 residues. V lost 4 bases, J lost 5 bases, and 8 bases stayed unmatched. Germline assignment: CDR1 LGHNA and CDR2 YNFKEQ. The DNA for the CDR3 is TGTGCCAGCAGCCTAGCGGGCTCAGGAAACAATGAGCAGTTCTTC. Translating it yields CASSLAGSGNNEQFF.

CDR3 nucleotides: TGTGCCAGCAGTTACTCCTGGAAGGGAGAAAACTATGGCTACACCTTC. This codes for CASSYSWKGENYGYTF. V usage is TRBV6-5 and J usage is TRBJ1-2; D is ambiguous. From germline, CDR1 is MNHEY and CDR2 SVGAGI. Trimming took 0 bases from V and 2 from J, leaving 13 bases between them. There are 16 residues in the CDR3.

By its share, this clone is medium-sized (0.01 to 0.1%). This same CDR3 is encoded by further DNA sequences in the sample. This CDR3 is CASSLGQGGYEQYF. The CDR3 nucleotides are TGTGCCAGCAGTTTAGGGCAGGGGGGCTACGAGCAGTACTTC. The chain carries TRBV28 and TRBJ2-7, with D possibly TRBD1 on 7 matching bases. This CDR3 region has 14 residues. CDR1 is MDHEN, CDR2 SYDVKM, per germline. Trimming removed 2 bases at V and 3 bases at J, with 11 bases between. Full variable domain (outside the CDR3, taken from reference TRBV28 and TRBJ2-7): DVKVTQSSRYLVKRTGEKVFLECVQDMDHENMFWYRQDPGLGLRLIYFSYDVKMKEKGDIPEGYSVSREKKERFSLILESASTNQTSMYLCASSLGQGGYEQYFGPGTRLTVT.

J is TRBJ1-2 and V is TRBV19; maybe TRBD1 (5 bases). The CDR3 loop spans 13 amino acids. Between the trimmed V and J ends, which lost 3 bases and 1 base, there was a span of 6 bases. Germline CDR1 reads LNHDA; CDR2 reads SQIVND (reference sequence). CDR3 region: CASSIQGNYGYTF. The CDR3 DNA follows: TGTGCCAGTAGTATTCAGGGTAACTATGGCTACACCTTC.

This rearrangement joins TRBV5-8 to TRBJ1-2; weak D call: TRBD1 (5 bases). Germline assignment: CDR1 SGHTS and CDR2 YDEGEE. V gave up 4 bases and J gave up 2 bases, with 9 bases separating them. The CDR3 totals 13 residues. This chain's CDR3 is CASSLGLNYGYTF. The CDR3 DNA reads as TGTGCCAGCAGCCTGGGACTGAACTATGGCTACACCTTC.

This chain joins TRBV7-2 and TRBJ1-2, with 8 nucleotides matching TRBD1. The CDR3 covers 13 residues. Germline lookup yields CDR1 SGHTA and CDR2 FQGNSA. The trim removed 5 bases at V and 7 bases at J, leaving 6 bases unmatched. DNA of the CDR3: TGTGCCAGCAGCCAGCAGGGGGCATCTGGCTACACCTTC. It translates to CASSQQGASGYTF.

The chain combines TRBV18 with TRBJ1-2, with a tentative D call TRBD1 (5 bases). From germline, CDR1 is KGHSH and CDR2 LQKENI. This CDR3 contains 13 residues. V was trimmed by 2 bases and J by 7 bases, leaving 11 bases between them. The CDR3: CASSPLDMAGYTF. DNA of the CDR3: TGTGCCAGCTCACCATTGGACATGGCTGGCTACACCTTC.